The clone carrying this TCR beta chain was found once. Its specificity is unknown. This specimen belongs to a study of cytomegalovirus exposure and HLA in healthy donors. Germline-derived CDR1 and CDR2 are KGHSH and LQKENI. V gave up 6 bases and J gave up 2 bases, with 17 bases separating them. This CDR3 comprises 16 residues. Study-wide findings and caveats: Roughly uniform depth of sequencing across donors was assumed in presence/absence analyses. Apparent HLA restriction characterized most CMV-associated TCR beta chains in a later analysis. What a later analysis showed was that several of the most significant clusters appeared linked to common viral pathogens.

The study ran its PCR with 60 Vbeta and 13 Jbeta primers. Using immunoSEQ multiplex PCR, the repertoire was profiled, and TCRdb retains in-frame clones only, with some absent. The table records around 300,000 clones, approximately 84% of them present only once. The sequenced sample was PBMCs. The chain is built from TRBV18 and TRBJ1-3, with D hard to call. The receptor was isolated from a woman aged 40 to 50 in good health and CMV-seropositive. For the CDR3, the DNA is TGTGCCAGCTCGATCATGGAGGGTACGCCTGGAAACACCATATATTTT. Its protein product is CASSIMEGTPGNTIYF. The full variable domain, rest sourced from reference TRBV18 and TRBJ1-3, is NAGVMQNPRHLVRRRGQEARLRCSPMKGHSHVYWYRQLPEEGLKFMVYLQKENIIDESGMPKERFSAEFPKEGPSILRIQQVVRGDSAAYFCASSIMEGTPGNTIYFGEGSWLTVV.